These T cell receptor beta chains were read from a single sample in a study of T cells after yellow fever vaccination. Each CDR3 protein is one row after TCRdb ran MiXCR on the 5' RACE reads. The sample shows 500,000 to 650,000 distinct CDR3 sequences, about a sixth of them seen only once. Sequences were derived from PBMCs, sampled about 5 days after the first yellow fever vaccination. The receptors here all came from a man between 18 and 35 years old who received the YFV17D yellow fever vaccine. CDR3s include the opening cysteine and the closing phenylalanine or tryptophan. The order of the fields is D gene, J gene, V gene, clone size, CDR3 DNA, CDR3 protein. The D gene is left open where the match is weak. Clone size is given for some rows only: seen once, a few or many times, or a class if the clone is expanded.

D: TRBD2
J: TRBJ2-5
V: TRBV25-1
size: few
DNA: TGTGCCAGCAGTGGGGGGAGGGAAGAGACCCAGTACTTC
CDR3: CASSGGREETQYF

D: TRBD1
J: TRBJ1-3
V: TRBV5-1
size: NA
DNA: TGCGCCAGCAGCTTGACAGGGGCGCGGTATGGAAACACCATATATTTT
CDR3: CASSLTGARYGNTIYF

D: NA
J: TRBJ2-3
V: TRBV21-1
size: few
DNA: TGTGCCAGCAGCAAACGCCCTAACAGGGGGCAAACAGATACGCAGTATTTT
CDR3: CASSKRPNRGQTDTQYF

D: NA
J: TRBJ1-4
V: TRBV5-6
size: NA
DNA: TGTGCCAGCAGCTTATATAGGGGCCCCTCAACTAATGAAAAACTGTTTTTT
CDR3: CASSLYRGPSTNEKLFF

D: NA
J: TRBJ2-1
V: TRBV4-3
size: NA
DNA: TGCGCCAGCAGCCAAGATTGGACGGGATTCTCCTACAATGAGCAGTTCTTC
CDR3: CASSQDWTGFSYNEQFF

D: NA
J: TRBJ1-1
V: TRBV5-6
size: NA
DNA: TGTGCCAGCAGCCTGGCCCCGACGAACACTGAAGCTTTCTTT
CDR3: CASSLAPTNTEAFF

D: NA
J: TRBJ1-5
V: TRBV18
size: few
DNA: TGTGCCAGCTCACCGGGGGAGGGGAGATTGGATCAGCCCCAGCATTTT
CDR3: CASSPGEGRLDQPQHF

D: TRBD2
J: TRBJ2-3
V: TRBV7-2
size: NA
DNA: TGTGCCAGCAGCCAGGCCCAGCGGGGGGCAGGAGATACGCAGTATTTT
CDR3: CASSQAQRGAGDTQYF

D: NA
J: TRBJ2-1
V: TRBV5-4
size: once
DNA: TGTGCCAGCAGCTTGGATATGAGGGGCTACAATGAGCAGTTCTTC
CDR3: CASSLDMRGYNEQFF

D: TRBD2
J: TRBJ2-1
V: TRBV7-9
size: NA
DNA: TGTGCCAGCAGCTCGGGACTAGCGGGGGTAAATGAGCAGTTCTTC
CDR3: CASSSGLAGVNEQFF

D: NA
J: TRBJ2-5
V: TRBV27
size: NA
DNA: TGTGCCAGCAGTTCACCCGGACAGTCGATAGAGACCCAGTACTTC
CDR3: CASSSPGQSIETQYF

D: TRBD2
J: TRBJ2-5
V: TRBV20-1
size: NA
DNA: TGCAGTGTTGGGACTAGTCAAGAGACCCAGTACTTC
CDR3: CSVGTSQETQYF

D: NA
J: TRBJ2-5
V: TRBV2
size: few
DNA: TGTGCCAGCAGTGGGGGAAGGGACTCCGGAGGGACCCAGTACTTC
CDR3: CASSGGRDSGGTQYF

D: NA
J: TRBJ1-1
V: TRBV7-3
size: few
DNA: TGTGCCAGCAGCTTAGAGGGCCCCCATACTGAAGCTTTCTTT
CDR3: CASSLEGPHTEAFF

D: NA
J: TRBJ1-1
V: TRBV5-1
size: few
DNA: TGCGCCAGCAGCTCGTACGGGGCAGGGGAAGCTTTCTTT
CDR3: CASSSYGAGEAFF

D: NA
J: TRBJ1-5
V: TRBV6-1
size: many
DNA: TGTGCCAGCAGTAGCCCTGGGGGATATAGCAATCAGCCCCAGCATTTT
CDR3: CASSSPGGYSNQPQHF

D: NA
J: TRBJ1-3
V: TRBV7-6
size: NA
DNA: TGTGCCAGCAGCTCACAGTCGAGCTCTGGAAACACCATATATTTT
CDR3: CASSSQSSSGNTIYF

D: NA
J: TRBJ1-1
V: TRBV7-9
size: few
DNA: TGTGCCAGCAGAGGGGCAGCCGCTGAAGCTTTCTTT
CDR3: CASRGAAAEAFF

D: TRBD2
J: TRBJ2-7
V: TRBV4-1
size: NA
DNA: TGCGCCAGCAGCCTATCGCGGGCAGCTCGGGGGGACGAGCAGTACTTC
CDR3: CASSLSRAARGDEQYF

D: NA
J: TRBJ1-5
V: TRBV12-3/TRBV12-4
size: NA
DNA: TGTGCCAGCAGTTCCCTACAGGGATCGAGTCAGCCCCAGCATTTT
CDR3: CASSSLQGSSQPQHF

D: NA
J: TRBJ1-5
V: TRBV28
size: NA
DNA: TGTGCCAGCAGTTCCACGGGGGCCGAGCGCCAGCATTTT
CDR3: CASSSTGAERQHF

D: NA
J: TRBJ1-1
V: TRBV14
size: NA
DNA: TGTGCCAGCAGCCAGCAACACTTGAACACTGAAGCTTTCTTT
CDR3: CASSQQHLNTEAFF

D: NA
J: TRBJ2-7
V: TRBV5-6
size: NA
DNA: TGTGCCAGCAGCGGGGCCGCCTCCTACGAGCAGTACTTC
CDR3: CASSGAASYEQYF

D: NA
J: TRBJ1-2
V: TRBV7-2
size: NA
DNA: TGTGCCAGCAGCTTAGGGGGAGCAGTGGAGTATGGCTACACCTTC
CDR3: CASSLGGAVEYGYTF

D: NA
J: TRBJ2-1
V: TRBV5-5
size: few
DNA: TGTGCCAGCTGGCAGGGCACCTACAATGAGCAGTTCTTC
CDR3: CASWQGTYNEQFF

D: NA
J: TRBJ1-2
V: TRBV7-9
size: NA
DNA: TGTGCCAGCAGCCCTAGGGGGGTTGGCTACACCTTC
CDR3: CASSPRGVGYTF

D: NA
J: TRBJ2-3
V: TRBV4-3
size: once
DNA: TGCGCCAGCAGCCAAGATTGGAGGGAACTCACAGATACGCAGTATTTT
CDR3: CASSQDWRELTDTQYF

D: TRBD1
J: TRBJ2-4
V: TRBV5-1
size: NA
DNA: TGCGCCAGCAGCTTGGGAGCCGAGGGGGCAGGCATTCAGTACTTC
CDR3: CASSLGAEGAGIQYF